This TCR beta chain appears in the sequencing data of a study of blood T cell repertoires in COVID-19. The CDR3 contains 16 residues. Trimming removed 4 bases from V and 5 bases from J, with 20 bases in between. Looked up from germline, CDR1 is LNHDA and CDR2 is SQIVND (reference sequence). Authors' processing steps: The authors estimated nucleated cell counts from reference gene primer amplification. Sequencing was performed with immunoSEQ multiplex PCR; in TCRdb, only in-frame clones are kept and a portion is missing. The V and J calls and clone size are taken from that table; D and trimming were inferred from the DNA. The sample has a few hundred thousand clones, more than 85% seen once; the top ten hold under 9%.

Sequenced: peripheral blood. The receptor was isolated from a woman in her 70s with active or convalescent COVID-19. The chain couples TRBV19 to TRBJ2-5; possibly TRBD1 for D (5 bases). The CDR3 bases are TGTGCCAGTAGTACCCTGGCAGGGAAGTCGGTGGAGACCCAGTACTTC. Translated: CASSTLAGKSVETQYF. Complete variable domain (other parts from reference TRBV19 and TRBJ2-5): DGGITQSPKYLFRKEGQNVTLSCEQNLNHDAMYWYRQDPGQGLRLIYYSQIVNDFQKGDIAEGYSVSREKKESFPLTVTSAQKNPTAFYLCASSTLAGKSVETQYFGPGTRLLVL.